The 23 T cell receptor beta chains presented below share a single source sample, sequenced in a study of CD8 T cells in Susac syndrome. Reverse transcription used 0.5 to 1 ug RNA and random hexamers. TCRdb passed the immunoSEQ multiplex PCR reads through MiXCR, listing each CDR3 protein once. The repertoire holds fewer than 150,000 distinct CDR3 sequences, with 94% as singletons. The sample taken for sequencing was CD8+ T cells from PBMCs. The source is a human donor in good health.

The CDR3 region has the DNA TGCAGCGTTTGCCTACAAGGCAATCAGCCCCAGCATTTT. It specifies CSVCLQGNQPQHF. The chain uses TRBV29-1 and TRBJ1-5; D ambiguous. V was trimmed by 5 bases and J by 2 bases, leaving 10 bases between them. The length of the CDR3 is 13 residues. Germline assignment: CDR1 SQVTM and CDR2 ANQGSEA.

For the CDR3, the DNA is TGTGCCAGCAGTCTACTCGGCGGGACGTACAATGAGCAGTTCTTC. Residues: CASSLLGGTYNEQFF. V is TRBV27 and J is TRBJ2-1; weak D call: TRBD2 (6 bases). With 5 bases removed from V and 4 bases from J, the gap between germline ends came to 15 bases. The CDR3 sequence is 15 residues long. Germline V CDR1 and CDR2: MNHEY, SMNVEV (reference sequence).

V gene TRBV20-1 combines with J gene TRBJ2-1; TRBD2 aligns across 11 bases. CDR3 length: 13 residues. The J segment lost 8 bases and the V segment lost 6 bases, leaving 6 bases of the junction unmatched. Germline assignment: CDR1 DFQATT and CDR2 SNEGSKA (reference sequence). DNA of the CDR3: TGCAGTGCCGCTAGCGGGAGGAGGGATGAGCAGTTCTTC. Protein: CSAASGRRDEQFF.

This clonotype was seen a handful of times. The chain couples TRBV11-2 to TRBJ2-3; D uncertain. Germline CDR1 and CDR2: SGHAT and FQNNGV. V dropped 2 bases and J dropped 4 bases, with 1 base sitting between them. CDR3 size: 11 residues. CDR3 DNA: TGTGCCAGCAGCTTACCAGATACGCAGTATTTT. Its translation is CASSLPDTQYF. Together with reference TRBV11-2 and TRBJ2-3, the CDR3 gives the full variable domain: EAGVAQSPRYKIIEKRQSVAFWCNPISGHATLYWYQQILGQGPKLLIQFQNNGVVDDSQLPKDRFSAERLKGVDSTLKIQPAKLEDSAVYLCASSLPDTQYFGPGTRLTVL.

This clonotype was counted a few times. The rearrangement joins TRBV3-1 to TRBJ2-3; TRBD1 agrees at 10 bases. The length of the CDR3 is 15 residues. V was clipped by 4 bases and J by 2 bases; unmatched bases: 3. Germline V gene sequence: CDR1 LGHDT, CDR2 YNNKEL (reference sequence). The CDR3 DNA reads TGTGCCAGCAGCCCCGGGACAGGGGACACAGATACGCAGTATTTT. Translated, it gives CASSPGTGDTDTQYF.

This clonotype was seen more than once but under ten times. The chain recombines TRBV29-1 with TRBJ1-2; 9 bases fit TRBD1. The CDR3 covers 11 residues. Germline CDR1 reads SQVTM; CDR2 reads ANQGSEA. Germline trimming cut 5 bases from V and 6 bases from J; bases unmatched to any gene: 1. For the CDR3, the DNA is TGCAGCGTTCGGGACAGGGATGGCTACACCTTC. This translates into CSVRDRDGYTF.

CDR3 region: CASSFRGSSETQYF. CDR3 DNA: TGTGCCAGCAGCTTCAGGGGATCGTCAGAGACCCAGTACTTC. The rearrangement joins TRBV12-3 or TRBV12-4 to TRBJ2-5, with D possibly matching TRBD1 (6 bases). Trimming shortened V by 6 bases and J by 4 bases, and 15 bases separated the two germline ends. The CDR3 is made up of 14 amino acids.

The gene calls are TRBV28 and TRBJ2-7; 10 bases match TRBD2. Germline V lookup: CDR1 MDHEN, CDR2 SYDVKM. V shed 1 base, J shed 5 bases, and the junction held 11 bases outside the gene matches. The CDR3 consists of 17 residues. The CDR3 loop is CASSLSSLAGGRHEQYF. DNA of the CDR3: TGTGCCAGCAGTTTATCGTCCTTAGCGGGAGGCAGGCACGAGCAGTACTTC. Supplemented by reference TRBV28 and TRBJ2-7, the full variable domain reads DVKVTQSSRYLVKRTGEKVFLECVQDMDHENMFWYRQDPGLGLRLIYFSYDVKMKEKGDIPEGYSVSREKKERFSLILESASTNQTSMYLCASSLSSLAGGRHEQYFGPGTRLTVT.

V and J are TRBV6-6 and TRBJ2-7; no definite D call. This CDR3 comprises 15 residues. The germline gives CDR1 MNHNY, CDR2 SVGAGI (reference sequence). Trimming removed 0 bases at V and 2 bases at J, with 11 bases between. CDR3 coding DNA: TGTGCCAGCAGTTACTCGAATCTACCAACCTACGAGCAGTACTTC. This codes for CASSYSNLPTYEQYF.

In this sample, this clonotype turned up a few times. CDR3 amino acids: CASSPMGDEQYF. In DNA, the CDR3 is TGTGCCAGCAGCCCCATGGGAGACGAGCAGTACTTC. The rearrangement joins TRBV27 to TRBJ2-7; D is perhaps TRBD2 (5 bases). The V end lost 6 bases, the J end lost 5 bases, and 11 bases lay between the germline ends. The CDR3 is 12 amino acids. Germline V lookup: CDR1 MNHEY, CDR2 SMNVEV (reference sequence).

The V gene is TRBV4-1, the J gene TRBJ1-4; D gene unclear. Trimming pared 3 bases from V and 3 bases from J, leaving 14 bases between. CDR3 length: 16 amino acids. Per the germline V gene, CDR1 is MGHRA and CDR2 is YSYEKL. The CDR3 spells CASSHVLGISNEKLFF. Written as DNA, the CDR3 is TGCGCCAGCAGCCACGTATTGGGGATTTCTAATGAAAAACTGTTTTTT.

The chain links TRBV29-1 to TRBJ1-1, with unresolved D. The V end lost 4 bases, the J end lost 5 bases, and 14 bases lay between the germline ends. Germline V gene lookup returns CDR1 SQVTM and CDR2 ANQGSEA. The CDR3 loop spans 13 amino acids. Here the CDR3 DNA reads TGCAGCGTTGCGGGTTTCGAAGGGACTGAAGCTTTCTTT. Encoded protein: CSVAGFEGTEAFF. Variable domain in full (rest from reference TRBV29-1 and TRBJ1-1): SAVISQKPSRDICQRGTSLTIQCQVDSQVTMMFWYRQQPGQSLTLIATANQGSEATYESGFVIDKFPISRPNLTFSTLTVSNMSPEDSSIYLCSVAGFEGTEAFFGQGTRLTVV.

CDR3 in DNA: TGCAGTGCTAGGTTGGATACGCAGTATTTT. This encodes CSARLDTQYF. The chain combines TRBV20-1 with TRBJ2-3; no reliable D call. In germline, CDR1 is DFQATT, CDR2 SNEGSKA (reference sequence). The CDR3 contains 10 residues. V was trimmed by 3 bases and J by 6 bases, leaving 4 bases between them.

The chain links TRBV2 to TRBJ2-1; TRBD2 agrees at 9 bases. The CDR3 runs 15 residues. Per the germline V gene, CDR1 is SNHLY and CDR2 is FYNNEI. V lost 3 bases and J lost 13; bases outside the gene matches: 13. The CDR3 sequence is CASSEASGIATRQFF. The CDR3 bases are TGTGCCAGCAGTGAGGCTAGCGGGATCGCAACAAGACAGTTCTTC.

The J gene is TRBJ2-7, the V gene TRBV29-1; 7 bases match TRBD1. The junction had 6 bases not matched to a gene; V was cut back by 7 bases and J by 0 bases. This CDR3 has 13 amino acids. Germline-derived CDR1 and CDR2 are SQVTM and ANQGSEA. The CDR3 spells CSAKTGPSYEQYF. The DNA of the CDR3 is TGCAGCGCCAAGACAGGGCCCTCCTACGAGCAGTACTTC.

This clonotype appeared once. The gene calls are TRBV30 and TRBJ2-7; 7 bases are a match to TRBD1. This CDR3 has 13 amino acids. The V gene end was trimmed by 3 bases and the J gene end by 5 bases; junction bases not matched to a gene: 7. Germline V CDR1 and CDR2: GTSNPN, SVGIG (reference sequence). CDR3 bases: TGTGCCTGGAGACCACAGGGGTGGGACGAGCAGTACTTC. This encodes CAWRPQGWDEQYF.

This chain joins TRBV29-1 and TRBJ2-1; either TRBD1 or TRBD2 may fit D (6 bases each). Trimming left V 7 bases short and J 10 bases short, with 11 bases between. CDR3 size: 10 residues. Germline V lookup: CDR1 SQVTM, CDR2 ANQGSEA. The CDR3: CSAEGGEQFF. CDR3 sequence (DNA): TGCAGCGCCGAGGGGGGAGAGCAGTTCTTC.

J is TRBJ2-3 and V is TRBV29-1; tentatively, D is TRBD1 (5 bases). The germline gives CDR1 SQVTM, CDR2 ANQGSEA. Between the trimmed V and J ends, which lost 5 bases and 0 bases, there was a span of 9 bases. The CDR3 is 13 amino acids. The CDR3 sequence is CSVLQGSTDTQYF. As DNA, the CDR3 is TGCAGCGTTCTCCAGGGTAGCACAGATACGCAGTATTTT.

This clonotype was seen only once. V gene TRBV19 combines with J gene TRBJ2-5; TRBD1 agrees at 7 bases. Unmatched junction bases numbered 8, after V lost 5 bases and J lost 2 bases. The germline CDR1 and CDR2 sequences are LNHDA and SQIVND (reference sequence). CDR3 size: 15 residues. CDR3 in amino acids: CASSSSTGWQETQYF. The DNA for the CDR3 is TGTGCCAGTAGTTCGTCGACAGGGTGGCAAGAGACCCAGTACTTC.

The rearrangement links TRBV3-1 to TRBJ2-1; 9 bases are shared with TRBD2. The CDR3 has 15 amino acids. Looked up from germline, CDR1 is LGHDT and CDR2 is YNNKEL (reference sequence). Unmatched junction bases numbered 9, after V lost 5 bases and J lost 7 bases. CDR3 residues: CASSNVAGGENEQFF. DNA of the CDR3: TGTGCCAGCAGCAATGTCGCGGGGGGGGAGAATGAGCAGTTCTTC.

This clonotype was observed a single time. The chain has TRBV27 and TRBJ1-1; no clear D gene. The CDR3 is 14 amino acids. Trimming cost V 5 bases and J 0 bases, with 10 bases left between them. CDR1 and CDR2 (germline): MNHEY, SMNVEV (reference sequence). The CDR3 DNA reads TGTGCCAGCAGTCGAGGATTGATGAACACTGAAGCTTTCTTT. Its protein product is CASSRGLMNTEAFF.

V is TRBV6-1 and J is TRBJ1-2; the D is unclear. This CDR3 spans 14 amino acids. CDR1 MNHNS and CDR2 SASEGT come from the germline V gene. Trimming pared 2 bases from V and 0 bases from J, leaving 7 bases between. The CDR3 DNA reads TGTGCCAGCAGTGAAAACAGACCTAACTATGGCTACACCTTC. Amino acids: CASSENRPNYGYTF.

The chain links TRBV16 to TRBJ2-7; possibly TRBD1 for D (7 bases). The CDR3 runs to 15 residues. Trimming took 3 bases from V and 3 from J, leaving 15 bases between them. The germline V gene encodes CDR1 KGHSY and CDR2 FQNENV. CDR3 residues: CASSQEGAPGYEQYF. The CDR3 DNA reads as TGTGCCAGCAGCCAGGAGGGGGCCCCGGGCTACGAGCAGTACTTC.